This entry lists 18 T cell receptor beta chains sequenced from one sample in a study of persistence of HIV-infected CD4 T cells. The libraries were made with immunoSEQ version 4 in survey mode. Sequencing was performed with immunoSEQ multiplex PCR; in TCRdb, only in-frame clones are kept and a portion is missing. The table records tens of thousands of clones, 88% of them present only once. No cognate antigen is known for these TCRs. This nonspecific control used anti-CD3/anti-CD28 bead stimulation of CD4+ T cells. Responding CD4+ T cells were sorted by upregulation of both CD40 ligand and CD69. The material was CD4+ T cells sorted from PBMCs after roughly 17-hour stimulation, obtained from a patient who received antiretroviral therapy. These TCRs come from an adult woman with HIV who was CMV-seropositive.

This chain uses TRBV21-1 with TRBJ2-1; the D call TRBD1 from the table was never checked on the DNA. TRBV21-1 is classified as a pseudogene. The CDR3 runs 16 residues. As DNA, the CDR3 is TGTGCCAGCAGCAAAGGGGATCCGGACAGGTACAATGAGCAGTTCTTC. It is translated as CASSKGDPDRYNEQFF.

V gene TRBV5-1 combines with J gene TRBJ2-2, with D perhaps TRBD1 (5 bases). Germline CDR1 reads SGHRS; CDR2 reads YFSETQ. V dropped 2 bases and J dropped 1 base, with 9 bases sitting between them. This CDR3 has 15 amino acids. The chain's CDR3 is CASSFDRGNTGELFF. CDR3 coding DNA: TGCGCCAGCAGCTTTGACAGAGGGAACACCGGGGAGCTGTTTTTT.

This chain joins TRBV3-1 (or the pseudogene TRBV3-2) and TRBJ1-1; D is perhaps TRBD1 (5 bases). Germline V CDR1 and CDR2: LGHDT, YNNKEL (reference sequence). V was trimmed by 5 bases and J by 11 bases, leaving 15 bases between them. The CDR3 contains 12 residues. CDR3 amino acids: CASSERGTGAFF. CDR3 DNA sequence: TGTGCCAGCAGCGAGAGGGGTACAGGTGCTTTCTTT.

This clone was picked up one time. This rearrangement joins TRBV19 to TRBJ1-1; D unclear. The CDR3 contains 14 residues. Germline loops: CDR1 LNHDA, CDR2 SQIVND (reference sequence). V dropped 5 bases and J dropped 1 base, with 11 bases sitting between them. CDR3: CASSFSSANTEAFF. The CDR3 bases are TGTGCCAGTAGTTTCAGCTCGGCGAACACTGAAGCTTTCTTT.

The chain joins TRBV29-1 to TRBJ2-3; D is unresolved. Trimming stripped 4 bases from V and 2 bases from J, with 10 bases between. This CDR3 spans 13 amino acids. Germline CDR1 SQVTM, CDR2 ANQGSEA. The CDR3 region has the DNA TGCAGCGTTGCCAGAGCTATCACAGATACGCAGTATTTT. Amino acid sequence: CSVARAITDTQYF.

The chain uses TRBV5-5 and TRBJ2-3; maybe TRBD1 (5 bases). V was cut by 5 bases and J by 1 base, with 11 bases left in between. The V gene's germline CDR1 is SGHKS and CDR2 YYEKEE (reference sequence). The CDR3 runs to 14 residues. The CDR3 sequence: CASRTQGGTDTQYF. The CDR3 DNA reads as TGTGCCAGCAGAACTCAAGGGGGCACAGATACGCAGTATTTT.

The chain carries TRBV5-1 and TRBJ1-3, with D possibly TRBD1 on 5 matching bases. The CDR3 runs 15 residues. V shed 0 bases and J shed 3 bases, with 10 bases lying between them. Looked up from germline, CDR1 is SGHRS and CDR2 is YFSETQ. This CDR3 reads CASSLAGADGNTIYF. The CDR3 coding sequence is TGCGCCAGCAGCTTGGCTGGGGCTGATGGAAACACCATATATTTT.

The chain recombines TRBV6-6 with TRBJ1-2; weak D call: TRBD1 (5 bases). This CDR3 has 15 amino acids. Germline loops: CDR1 MNHNY, CDR2 SVGAGI (reference sequence). Trimming left V 0 bases short and J 4 bases short, with 12 bases between. CDR3 protein: CASSYSREGAYGYTF. For the CDR3, the DNA is TGTGCCAGCAGTTACTCCAGGGAAGGGGCCTATGGCTACACCTTC.

This clone came up a few times. V is TRBV30 and J is TRBJ2-1; D not resolved. The V gene lost 0 bases and the J gene lost 5 bases, with 8 bases spanning the gap. Germline CDR1 is GTSNPN and CDR2 is SVGIG (reference sequence). The CDR3 has 13 amino acids. Written as DNA, the CDR3 is TGTGCCTGGAGTGTAGGTTCAAACAATGAGCAGTTCTTC. Its translation is CAWSVGSNNEQFF. Variable domain in full (rest from reference TRBV30 and TRBJ2-1): SQTIHQWPATLVQPVGSPLSLECTVEGTSNPNLYWYRQAAGRGLQLLFYSVGIGQISSEVPQNLSASRPQDRQFILSSKKLLLSDSGFYLCAWSVGSNNEQFFGPGTRLTVL.

V usage is TRBV30 and J usage is TRBJ1-1, with 8 positions matching TRBD1. Germline CDR1 and CDR2: GTSNPN and SVGIG (reference sequence). Trimming at V came to 2 bases and at J to 0 bases, leaving 2 bases not matched to a gene. The CDR3 loop spans 14 amino acids. CDR3 region: CAWSWTGMNTEAFF. The CDR3 DNA reads as TGTGCCTGGAGTTGGACAGGGATGAACACTGAAGCTTTCTTT.

The chain carries TRBV27 and TRBJ2-7, with D possibly being TRBD2 (7 bases). This CDR3 has 15 amino acids. Germline loops: CDR1 MNHEY, CDR2 SMNVEV (reference sequence). V lost 3 bases and J 3 bases, leaving 15 bases between the germline ends. CDR3 loop: CASSFGGPRFYEQYF. CDR3 bases: TGTGCCAGCAGTTTCGGGGGGCCGAGGTTCTACGAGCAGTACTTC.

The chain employs TRBV28 and TRBJ1-2; D possibly corresponds to TRBD1 (6 bases). The CDR3 totals 15 residues. Deletions cut 2 bases from V and 4 bases from J, with 14 bases between. CDR1 MDHEN and CDR2 SYDVKM come from the germline V gene. CDR3 in amino acids: CASSLGGGDGYGYTF. In DNA, the CDR3 is TGTGCCAGCAGTTTAGGAGGGGGGGACGGCTATGGCTACACCTTC.

The gene calls are TRBV5-1 and TRBJ1-4, with 12 bases lining up with TRBD1. CDR1 SGHRS and CDR2 YFSETQ come from the germline V gene. V gave up 5 bases and J gave up 5 bases; unmatched junction bases: 13. The CDR3 consists of 18 residues. CDR3: CASREGQGARKKNEKLFF. CDR3 nucleotides: TGCGCCAGCAGGGAGGGACAGGGGGCCCGGAAGAAAAATGAAAAACTGTTTTTT. The variable domain in full, with the rest retrieved from reference TRBV5-1 and TRBJ1-4, is KAGVTQTPRYLIKTRGQQVTLSCSPISGHRSVSWYQQTPGQGLQFLFEYFSETQRNKGNFPGRFSGRQFSNSRSEMNVSTLELGDSALYLCASREGQGARKKNEKLFFGSGTQLSVL.

The CDR3 region is CASSDQDRGISYEQYF. CDR3 in DNA: TGTGCCAGCAGTGATCAGGACAGGGGGATCTCCTACGAGCAGTACTTC. J is TRBJ2-7 and V is TRBV6-4; the match to TRBD1 covers 10 bases. J gave up 0 bases and V 3 bases, and 5 bases lay outside the gene matches. The CDR3 length is 16 residues. The germline V gene encodes CDR1 MRHNA and CDR2 SNTAGT.

V usage is TRBV5-6 and J usage is TRBJ1-4, with 7 positions matching TRBD1. Germline trimming cut 4 bases from V and 8 bases from J; bases unmatched to any gene: 5. CDR1 is SGHDT and CDR2 is YYEEEE in the germline V gene. This CDR3 is 13 amino acids long. CDR3 sequence reads: CASSVGQPEKLFF. For the CDR3, the DNA is TGTGCCAGCAGCGTGGGACAGCCCGAAAAACTGTTTTTT.

This rearrangement joins TRBV11-1 to TRBJ2-7; 8 nucleotides line up with TRBD1. This CDR3 is built from 15 residues. Germline V CDR1 and CDR2: SGHAT, FQDESV (reference sequence). V gave up 1 base and J gave up 4 bases; unmatched junction bases: 6. The DNA for the CDR3 is TGTGCCAGCAGCTTAGATGGACAGGGTATGTACGAGCAGTACTTC. Its protein is CASSLDGQGMYEQYF.

The chain recombines TRBV5-4 with TRBJ1-2; the match to TRBD1 covers 9 bases. The V segment lost 3 bases and the J segment 4 bases; nucleotides outside the gene matches: 10. From germline, CDR1 is SGHNT and CDR2 YYREEE (reference sequence). CDR3 length equals 16 residues. The CDR3 reads CASSSPSTGGPYGYTF. The CDR3 nucleotides are TGTGCCAGCAGCTCACCCTCGACAGGGGGTCCCTATGGCTACACCTTC.

On this clone itself: Germline is not matched at one junction end, which may reflect a read error. The rearrangement links TRBV7-7 to TRBJ1-1; D ambiguous. In germline, CDR1 is SSHAT, CDR2 FNYEAQ (reference sequence). This CDR3 region has 13 residues. In DNA, the CDR3 is TGTGCTAGCAGCTACCGCATGAACACTGAAGCTTTCTTT. This sequence encodes CASSYRMNTEAFF.